This record concerns one T cell receptor (beta chain) sequence. Its specificity is not known. This specimen comes from a study of T cell responses to AZD1222 COVID-19 vaccine. Only in-frame clones appear in the TCRdb table, and some are missing; sequencing was by immunoSEQ multiplex PCR. This sample carries about 83,000 clones, approximately 90% of them seen once, and the ten largest clones take around 30%. General study findings and limits: Females outnumbered males among donors, who were mostly white British; clonal diversity was possibly underestimated.

Germline CDR1 and CDR2: SGHRS and YFSETQ. The CDR3 spans 12 residues. V was trimmed by 0 bases and J by 7 bases, leaving 6 bases between them. The source material was peripheral blood, sampled 28 days after the second AZD1222 dose. The V gene is TRBV5-1, the J gene TRBJ2-3, with D perhaps TRBD2 (5 bases). The TCR sequence derives from an adult who received the AZD1222 COVID-19 vaccine. The CDR3 protein is CASSLGENTQYF. The CDR3 nucleotides read TGCGCCAGCAGCTTGGGGGAGAATACGCAGTATTTT.